This T cell receptor beta chain came from a study of blood T cell repertoires in COVID-19. Across the study: Spain, Italy and the United States supplied samples that represented acute and convalescent COVID-19.

Libraries were prepared by immunoSEQ multiplex PCR; TCRdb keeps only in-frame clonotypes and omits some of them. The sample records roughly 230,000 clones, approximately 81% being singletons. CDR1 is ENHRY and CDR2 is SYGVKD in the germline V gene. This CDR3 region has 15 residues. Trimming removed 0 bases at V and 1 base at J, with 7 bases between. Material: peripheral blood. The gene calls are TRBV10-3 and TRBJ1-5; a weak D match, TRBD1 (5 bases). This receptor was taken from a woman older than 75 with acute or convalescent COVID-19. CDR3 in amino acids: CAISESGQSNQPQHF. CDR3 in DNA: TGTGCCATCAGTGAGTCGGGGCAGAGCAATCAGCCCCAGCATTTT.